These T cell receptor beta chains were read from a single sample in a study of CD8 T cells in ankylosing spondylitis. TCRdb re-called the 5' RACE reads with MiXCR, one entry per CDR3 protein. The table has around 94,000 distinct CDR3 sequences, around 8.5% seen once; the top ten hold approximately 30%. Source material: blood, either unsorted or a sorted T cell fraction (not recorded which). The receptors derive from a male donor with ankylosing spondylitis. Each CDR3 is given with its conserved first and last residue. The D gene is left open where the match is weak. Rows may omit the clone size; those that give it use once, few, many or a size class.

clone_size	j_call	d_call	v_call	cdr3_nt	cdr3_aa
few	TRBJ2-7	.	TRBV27	TGTGCCAGCAGTTTATCAGTTACGGGCGACGAGCAGTACTTC	CASSLSVTGDEQYF
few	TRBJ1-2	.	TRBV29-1	TGCAGCGTTGTGGTTTCGGGGGACTATGGCTACACCTTC	CSVVVSGDYGYTF
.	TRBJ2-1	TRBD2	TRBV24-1	TGTGCCACCTCAGCGGGAGGGTGGGGAAATGAGCAGTTCTTC	CATSAGGWGNEQFF
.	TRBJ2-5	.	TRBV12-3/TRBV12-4	TGTGCCAGCAGGGCAGAAGAGACCCAGTACTTC	CASRAEETQYF
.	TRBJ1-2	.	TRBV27	TGTGCCAGCAGTACCCGGGGACTCTATGGCTACACCTTC	CASSTRGLYGYTF
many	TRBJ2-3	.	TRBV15	TGTGCCACCAGCAGAGATCCCGAGACAGATACGCAGTATTTT	CATSRDPETDTQYF
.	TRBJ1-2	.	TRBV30	TGTGCCTGGATGATTTACAGGTCCTATGGCTACACCTTC	CAWMIYRSYGYTF
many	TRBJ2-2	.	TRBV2	TGTGCCAGCAGTGACGGGACATACACCGGGGAGCTGTTTTTT	CASSDGTYTGELFF
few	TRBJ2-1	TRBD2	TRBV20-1	TGCAGTGCGCCGGCTAGCGGGAGCTCCTACAATGAGCAGTTCTTC	CSAPASGSSYNEQFF
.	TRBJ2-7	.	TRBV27	TGTGCCAGCAGTTTCGAGACAGCTTCCCACGAGCAGTACTTC	CASSFETASHEQYF
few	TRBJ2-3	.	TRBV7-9	TGTGCCAGCAGATTAACCGGGACGGACACAGATACGCAGTATTTT	CASRLTGTDTDTQYF
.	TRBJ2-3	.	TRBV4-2	TGTGCCAGCAGCCAAGAACAGGGATTGGCAGATACGCAGTATTTT	CASSQEQGLADTQYF
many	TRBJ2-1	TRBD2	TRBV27	TGTGCCAGCAGTTTACTAGCGGGAAATGAGCAGTTCTTC	CASSLLAGNEQFF
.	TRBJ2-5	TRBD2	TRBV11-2	TGTGCCAGCAGCGAGCTAGACGGGAGGAAACAGACCCAGTACTTC	CASSELDGRKQTQYF
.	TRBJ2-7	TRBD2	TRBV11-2	TGTGCCAGCAGCCTCGGGGGTAGCGGGAGGGGCTACGAGCAGTACTTC	CASSLGGSGRGYEQYF
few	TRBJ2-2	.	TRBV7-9	TGTGCCAGCAGCGGCCCCCGGACAAACACCGGGGAGCTGTTTTTT	CASSGPRTNTGELFF
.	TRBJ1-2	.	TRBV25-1	TGTGCCAGCAGTGAAACCATAAGCTATGGCTACACCTTC	CASSETISYGYTF
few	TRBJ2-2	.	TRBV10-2	TGCGCCAGCACCGGGGCGACTTTCAACACCGGGGAGCTGTTTTTT	CASTGATFNTGELFF
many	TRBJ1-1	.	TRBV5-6	TGTGCCAGCAGCCCCACGTCGAACACTGAAGCTTTCTTT	CASSPTSNTEAFF
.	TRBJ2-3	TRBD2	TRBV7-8	TGTGCCAGCAGCACGAGAAGGACTAGGCCTGCAGATACGCAGTATTTT	CASSTRRTRPADTQYF
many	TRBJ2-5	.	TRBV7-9	TGTGCCAGCAGCTTAGCCCCAGAGACCCAGTACTTC	CASSLAPETQYF
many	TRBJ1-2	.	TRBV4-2	TGTGCCAGCAGCCACTCATCTGGGGGGTCGGACTATGGCTACACCTTC	CASSHSSGGSDYGYTF
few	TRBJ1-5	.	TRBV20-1	TGCAGTGCTAGAGATCGAGGGAGAGTTAGCAATCAGCCCCAGCATTTT	CSARDRGRVSNQPQHF
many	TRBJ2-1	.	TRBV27	TGTGCCAGCAGCGGGGGGGACAGACCACCCAATGAGCAGTTCTTC	CASSGGDRPPNEQFF
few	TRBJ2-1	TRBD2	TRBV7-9	TGTGCCAGCTTCGGACTAGCGGGAGGGCCGGGTGAGCAGTTCTTC	CASFGLAGGPGEQFF
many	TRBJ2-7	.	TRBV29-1	TGCAGCGTTGATGACTCGAACGAGCAGTACTTC	CSVDDSNEQYF